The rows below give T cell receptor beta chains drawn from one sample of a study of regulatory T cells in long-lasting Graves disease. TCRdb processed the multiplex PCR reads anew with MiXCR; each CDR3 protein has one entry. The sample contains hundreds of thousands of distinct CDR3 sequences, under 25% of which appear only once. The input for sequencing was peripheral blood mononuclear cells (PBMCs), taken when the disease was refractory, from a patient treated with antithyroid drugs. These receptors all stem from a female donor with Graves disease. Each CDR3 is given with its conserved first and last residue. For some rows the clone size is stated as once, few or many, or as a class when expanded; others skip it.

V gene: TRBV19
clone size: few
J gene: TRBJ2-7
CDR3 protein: CASSSSGPEFYEQYF

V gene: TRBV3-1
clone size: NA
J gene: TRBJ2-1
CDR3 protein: CASGRANEQFF

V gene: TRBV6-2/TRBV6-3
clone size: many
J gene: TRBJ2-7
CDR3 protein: CASGASTLRGEQYF

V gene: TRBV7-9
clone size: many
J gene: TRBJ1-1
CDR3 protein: CASSLEGEAFF

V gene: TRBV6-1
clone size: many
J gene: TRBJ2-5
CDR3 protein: CASTSTGHETQYF

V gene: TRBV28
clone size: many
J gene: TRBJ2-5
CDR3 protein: CASKIPGTSGTQETQYF

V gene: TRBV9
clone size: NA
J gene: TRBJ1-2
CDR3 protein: CASSVGQGDYYGYTF

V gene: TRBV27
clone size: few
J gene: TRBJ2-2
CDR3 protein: CASRTGGRAGELFF

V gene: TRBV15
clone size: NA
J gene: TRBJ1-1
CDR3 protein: CATSIPENTEAFF

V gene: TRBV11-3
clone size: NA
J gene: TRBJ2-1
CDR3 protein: CASSPRTGNHDEQFF

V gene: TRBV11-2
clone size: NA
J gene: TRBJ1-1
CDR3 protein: CASSLTPGLSTEAFF

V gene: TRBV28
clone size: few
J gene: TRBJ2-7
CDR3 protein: CASSDKRTISYEQYF

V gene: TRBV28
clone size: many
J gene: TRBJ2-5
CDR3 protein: CASSRNLAGGETQYF

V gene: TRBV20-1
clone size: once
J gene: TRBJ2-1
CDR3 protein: CSVQEGDYNEQFF

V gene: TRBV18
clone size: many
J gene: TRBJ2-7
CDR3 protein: CASSPGLEEQYF

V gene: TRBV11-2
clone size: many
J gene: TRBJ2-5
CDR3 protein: CASSSNDGTQYF

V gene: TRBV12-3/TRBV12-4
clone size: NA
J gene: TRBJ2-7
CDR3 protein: CASSLGGQGFYEQYF

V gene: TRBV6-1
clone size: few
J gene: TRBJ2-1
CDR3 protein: CASRGLADSYNEQFF

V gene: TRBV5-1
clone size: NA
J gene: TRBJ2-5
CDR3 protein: CASSMGQGEETQYF

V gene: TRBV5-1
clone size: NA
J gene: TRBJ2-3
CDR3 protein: CASSLEVGSTDTQYF

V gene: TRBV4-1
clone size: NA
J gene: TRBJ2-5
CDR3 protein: CASSTTPQTERETQYF

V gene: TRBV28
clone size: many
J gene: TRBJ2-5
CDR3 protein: CASNESGETQYF

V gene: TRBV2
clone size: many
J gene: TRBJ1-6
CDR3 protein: CASRSGQIYNSPLHF

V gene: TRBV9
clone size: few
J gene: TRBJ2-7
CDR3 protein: CASSVGSGLAGHEQYF

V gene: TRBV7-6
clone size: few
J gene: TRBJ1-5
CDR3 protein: CASSSGSGRDQPQHF

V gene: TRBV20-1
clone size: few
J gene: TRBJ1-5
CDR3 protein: CSATRDRGSNQPQHF

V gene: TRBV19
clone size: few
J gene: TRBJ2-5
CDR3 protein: CASSIGGSKTQYF

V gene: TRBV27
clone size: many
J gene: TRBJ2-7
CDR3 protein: CASSLSSAYEQYF

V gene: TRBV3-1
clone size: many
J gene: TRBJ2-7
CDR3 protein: CASSQGGEQYF

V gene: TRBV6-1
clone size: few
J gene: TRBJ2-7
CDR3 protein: CASSRLAAYEQYF

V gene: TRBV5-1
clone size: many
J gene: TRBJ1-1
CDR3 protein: CASSLPPNTEAFF

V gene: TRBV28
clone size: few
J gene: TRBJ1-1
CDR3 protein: CASSFGQGTTEAFF

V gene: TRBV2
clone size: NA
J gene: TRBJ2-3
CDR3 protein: CASNAAGEFDTQYF

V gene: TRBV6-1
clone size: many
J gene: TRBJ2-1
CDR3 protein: CASTLDRSYNEQFF

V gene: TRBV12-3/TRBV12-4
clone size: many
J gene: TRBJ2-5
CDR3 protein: CASSWTHWEETQYF

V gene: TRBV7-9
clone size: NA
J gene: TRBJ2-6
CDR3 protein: CASSLAGRDRAFSGANVLTF

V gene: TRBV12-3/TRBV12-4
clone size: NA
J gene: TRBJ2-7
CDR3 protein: CASSFRLNQYEQYF

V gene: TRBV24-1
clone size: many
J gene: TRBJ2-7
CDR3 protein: CATSDPTEYEQYF

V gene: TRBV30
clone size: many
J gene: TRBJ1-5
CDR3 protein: CAWSGAYSNQPQHF

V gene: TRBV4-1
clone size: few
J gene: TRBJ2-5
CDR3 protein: CASSQGDRAYQETQYF

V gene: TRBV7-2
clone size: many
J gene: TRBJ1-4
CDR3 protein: CASSPVAQGIEKLFF

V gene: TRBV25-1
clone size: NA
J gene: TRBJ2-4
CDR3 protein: CASSESGAGVNIQYF

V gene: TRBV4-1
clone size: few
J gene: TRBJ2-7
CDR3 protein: CASSQDASSHEQYF

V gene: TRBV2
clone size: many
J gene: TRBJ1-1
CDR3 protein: CASRSSSGRNTEAFF

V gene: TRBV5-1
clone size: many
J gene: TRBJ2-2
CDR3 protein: CASSSTGGRTGELFF

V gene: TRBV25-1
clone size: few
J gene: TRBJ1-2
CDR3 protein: CASAARDRVNGYTF

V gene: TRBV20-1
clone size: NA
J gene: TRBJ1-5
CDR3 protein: CSASGAGKSNQPQHF

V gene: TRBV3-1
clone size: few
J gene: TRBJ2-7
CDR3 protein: CASSQEGLAGEQYF

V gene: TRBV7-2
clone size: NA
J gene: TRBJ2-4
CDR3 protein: CASSFPGLASDIQYF

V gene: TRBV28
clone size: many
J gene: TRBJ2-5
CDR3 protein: CASSTLSGRSQETQYF

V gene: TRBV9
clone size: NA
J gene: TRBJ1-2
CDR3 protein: CASSVDGRDYGYTF

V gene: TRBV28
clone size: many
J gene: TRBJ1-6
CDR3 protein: CASSRPGPKDSPLHF

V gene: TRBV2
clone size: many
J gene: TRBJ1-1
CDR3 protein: CASGRWNTEAFF

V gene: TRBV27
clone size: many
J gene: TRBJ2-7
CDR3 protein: CASSLEGTSGHYEQYF

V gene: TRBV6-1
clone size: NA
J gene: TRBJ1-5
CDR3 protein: CASRDAGGFQPQHF

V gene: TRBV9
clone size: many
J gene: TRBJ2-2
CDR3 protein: CASSVYGTTTDTGELFF

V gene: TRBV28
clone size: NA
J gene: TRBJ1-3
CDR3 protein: CASSIVARGPSGDTIYF

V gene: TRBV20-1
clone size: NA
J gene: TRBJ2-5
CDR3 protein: CSASRAGGFQETQYF

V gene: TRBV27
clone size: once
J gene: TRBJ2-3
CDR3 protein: CASSPPPFGLKSDTQYF